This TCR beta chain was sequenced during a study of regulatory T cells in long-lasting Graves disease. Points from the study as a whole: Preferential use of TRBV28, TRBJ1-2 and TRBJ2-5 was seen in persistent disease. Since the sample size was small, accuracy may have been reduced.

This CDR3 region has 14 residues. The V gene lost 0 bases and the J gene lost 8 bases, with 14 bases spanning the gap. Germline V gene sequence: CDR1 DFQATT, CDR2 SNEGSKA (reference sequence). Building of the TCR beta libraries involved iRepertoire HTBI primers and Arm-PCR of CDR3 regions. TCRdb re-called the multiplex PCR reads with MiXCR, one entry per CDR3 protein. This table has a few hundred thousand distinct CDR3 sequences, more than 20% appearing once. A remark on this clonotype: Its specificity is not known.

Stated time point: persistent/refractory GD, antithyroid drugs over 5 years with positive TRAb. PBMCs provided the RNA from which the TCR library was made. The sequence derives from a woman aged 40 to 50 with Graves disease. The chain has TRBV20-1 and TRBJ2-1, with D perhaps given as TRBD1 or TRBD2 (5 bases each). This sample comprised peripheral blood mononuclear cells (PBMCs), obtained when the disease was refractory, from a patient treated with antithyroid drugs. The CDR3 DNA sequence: TGCAGTGCTAGAGAGGGAACAGGAGGCCATGAGCAGTTCTTC. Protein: CSAREGTGGHEQFF.